A selection of T cell receptor beta chains follows, all from one sample in a study of shared clonotypes between healthy human individuals. Produced via immunoSEQ multiplex PCR; TCRdb's table is partial and in-frame only. The sample lists 2 million to 2.5 million clones, about 95% occurring once. Input material: naive CD8+ T cells sorted from blood. All receptors derive from a man aged 18 to 29 in good health. Each CDR3 is given with its conserved first and last residue. A D gene is named only where the DNA matches it firmly. Clone size is stated in some rows and not others, as once, few, many or a class when expanded.

V gene: TRBV4-3
D gene: -
J gene: TRBJ2-1
clone size: -
CDR3 protein: CASSPRDLDYNEQFF
CDR3 DNA: TGCGCCAGCAGCCCCCGGGACTTGGACTACAATGAGCAGTTCTTC

V gene: TRBV21-1
D gene: -
J gene: TRBJ1-6
clone size: -
CDR3 protein: CASSKGGQSSYNSPLHF
CDR3 DNA: TGTGCCAGCAGCAAAGGTGGACAGAGCTCCTATAATTCACCCCTCCACTTT

V gene: TRBV28
D gene: TRBD1
J gene: TRBJ1-1
clone size: -
CDR3 protein: CASSLGQGAVGTEAFF
CDR3 DNA: TGTGCCAGCAGTTTGGGACAGGGGGCGGTTGGCACTGAAGCTTTCTTT

V gene: TRBV11-2
D gene: -
J gene: TRBJ2-1
clone size: -
CDR3 protein: CASSLGGIEQFF
CDR3 DNA: TGTGCCAGCAGCTTAGGAGGGATTGAGCAGTTCTTC

V gene: TRBV10-2
D gene: -
J gene: TRBJ1-1
clone size: -
CDR3 protein: CASKGLGDTEAFF
CDR3 DNA: TGCGCCAGCAAGGGGTTGGGTGACACTGAAGCTTTCTTT

V gene: TRBV29-1
D gene: TRBD1
J gene: TRBJ2-5
clone size: -
CDR3 protein: CSVEGGQALQETQYF
CDR3 DNA: TGCAGCGTTGAAGGCGGACAGGCGCTACAAGAGACCCAGTACTTC

V gene: TRBV7-9
D gene: TRBD1
J gene: TRBJ1-1
clone size: -
CDR3 protein: CASSLGPGTGPPEAFF
CDR3 DNA: TGTGCCAGCAGCTTAGGGCCCGGGACAGGGCCCCCTGAAGCTTTCTTT

V gene: TRBV13
D gene: -
J gene: TRBJ1-5
clone size: -
CDR3 protein: CASSITRGQPQHF
CDR3 DNA: TGTGCCAGCAGCATAACCCGGGGGCAGCCCCAGCATTTT

V gene: TRBV5-5
D gene: TRBD1
J gene: TRBJ1-1
clone size: -
CDR3 protein: CASSLGTGMNTEAFF
CDR3 DNA: TGTGCCAGCAGCTTGGGGACAGGGATGAACACTGAAGCTTTCTTT

V gene: TRBV11-2
D gene: TRBD2
J gene: TRBJ2-7
clone size: -
CDR3 protein: CASSSTSGRGTYEQYF
CDR3 DNA: TGTGCCAGCAGCTCGACTAGCGGGAGGGGAACCTACGAGCAGTACTTC

V gene: TRBV12-5
D gene: -
J gene: TRBJ1-2
clone size: -
CDR3 protein: CASGLGMGDYGYTF
CDR3 DNA: TGTGCTAGTGGTTTGGGGATGGGAGACTATGGCTACACCTTC

V gene: TRBV27
D gene: -
J gene: TRBJ2-7
clone size: -
CDR3 protein: CASSFPLGEQYF
CDR3 DNA: TGTGCCAGCAGTTTCCCCCTAGGCGAGCAGTACTTC

V gene: TRBV19
D gene: -
J gene: TRBJ2-2
clone size: -
CDR3 protein: CASMIAVTGELFF
CDR3 DNA: TGTGCCAGTATGATCGCGGTCACCGGGGAGCTGTTTTTT

V gene: TRBV12-5
D gene: -
J gene: TRBJ2-1
clone size: -
CDR3 protein: CASDEETAYYNEQFF
CDR3 DNA: TGTGCTAGTGACGAGGAGACAGCCTACTACAATGAGCAGTTCTTC

V gene: TRBV12-5
D gene: -
J gene: TRBJ2-2
clone size: -
CDR3 protein: CAGQNRGGAGELFF
CDR3 DNA: TGTGCTGGACAAAACAGGGGAGGCGCCGGGGAGCTGTTTTTT

V gene: TRBV11-2
D gene: -
J gene: TRBJ2-7
clone size: once
CDR3 protein: CASSLGSRVYEQYF
CDR3 DNA: TGTGCCAGCAGCTTAGGGTCCAGGGTCTACGAGCAGTACTTC

V gene: TRBV18
D gene: TRBD1
J gene: TRBJ2-7
clone size: -
CDR3 protein: CASSPRGQGSYEQYF
CDR3 DNA: TGTGCCAGCTCACCACGCGGACAGGGGTCCTACGAGCAGTACTTC

V gene: TRBV5-6
D gene: -
J gene: TRBJ2-7
clone size: -
CDR3 protein: CASSLGGIAYEQYF
CDR3 DNA: TGTGCCAGCAGCTTGGGAGGAATCGCCTACGAGCAGTACTTC

V gene: TRBV2
D gene: TRBD2
J gene: TRBJ2-5
clone size: -
CDR3 protein: CASRLAGLQETQYF
CDR3 DNA: TGTGCCAGCAGGCTAGCGGGGTTACAAGAGACCCAGTACTTC

V gene: TRBV5-6
D gene: TRBD2
J gene: TRBJ2-7
clone size: -
CDR3 protein: CASSSIAGGWYEQYF
CDR3 DNA: TGTGCCAGCAGCTCCATAGCGGGAGGGTGGTACGAGCAGTACTTC

V gene: TRBV6-5
D gene: -
J gene: TRBJ2-5
clone size: -
CDR3 protein: CASSLIKTQYF
CDR3 DNA: TGTGCCAGCAGTTTGATTAAGACCCAGTACTTC

V gene: TRBV6-6
D gene: TRBD1
J gene: TRBJ2-5
clone size: -
CDR3 protein: CASSSTGVQETQYF
CDR3 DNA: TGTGCCAGCAGTTCGACAGGGGTCCAAGAGACCCAGTACTTC

V gene: TRBV7-2
D gene: TRBD2
J gene: TRBJ2-7
clone size: -
CDR3 protein: CASSLVGAGGSDEQYF
CDR3 DNA: TGTGCCAGCAGCTTAGTTGGGGCGGGAGGGTCGGATGAGCAGTACTTC

V gene: TRBV27
D gene: TRBD2
J gene: TRBJ2-1
clone size: -
CDR3 protein: CASSTTSGTSYNEQFF
CDR3 DNA: TGTGCCAGCAGCACGACTAGCGGGACCTCCTACAATGAGCAGTTCTTC

V gene: TRBV7-9
D gene: TRBD1
J gene: TRBJ2-7
clone size: -
CDR3 protein: CASSITGGPNEQYF
CDR3 DNA: TGTGCCAGCAGCATCACAGGGGGTCCCAACGAGCAGTACTTC

V gene: TRBV13
D gene: -
J gene: TRBJ2-1
clone size: -
CDR3 protein: CASSLGLLLVHEQFF
CDR3 DNA: TGTGCCAGCAGCTTAGGCCTTCTACTAGTCCATGAGCAGTTCTTC